The present entry profiles one T cell receptor (beta chain) with its context. Its antigen remains unidentified. These data come from a study of T cell repertoires in cytomegalovirus infection. Study context: Indicated by public TCR beta signatures were CMV infection and matching HLA type.

The CDR3 runs to 12 residues. Per germline, CDR1 SGHVS and CDR2 FNYEAQ. Between the trimmed V and J ends, which lost 2 bases and 3 bases, there was a span of 5 bases. TCRdb recomputed calls from the reads with MiXCR, one row per CDR3 protein. Of about 700,000 distinct CDR3 sequences detected, around a third appear once; the ten largest clones hold around a sixth. Findings and caveats of the study: Individuals carrying CMV plus the relevant HLA were identified by cumulative frequency of public TCR beta families.

The source material was cultured PBMCs, sampled from culture after CMV antigen stimulation. This receptor was taken from a human donor in good health (CMV status not recorded). Some clones in this sample may be carry-over from other donors' samples. J is TRBJ2-7 and V is TRBV7-6; D is undetermined. CDR3 protein: CASSLYRYEQYF. Here the CDR3 DNA reads TGTGCCAGCAGCTTATACCGCTACGAGCAGTACTTC.